The 10 T cell receptor beta chains listed next were all sequenced from one sample in a study of T-cell memory formation after mild COVID-19. TCRdb reanalysed the 5' RACE reads using MiXCR and keeps one entry per CDR3 protein. The table lists around 530,000 distinct CDR3 sequences, approximately 21% of them singletons. The source material was PBMCs or a T cell subset sorted from them (not recorded which). The receptors derive from an adult woman who had mild COVID-19 (a few samples of this study predate the infection). Cell type and time point are not known.

In its sample, this clonotype was seen a few times. This chain joins TRBV6-5 and TRBJ1-2; weak D call: TRBD1 (5 bases). Per germline, CDR1 MNHEY and CDR2 SVGAGI. V was trimmed by 8 bases and J by 6 bases, leaving 19 bases between them. There are 14 residues in the CDR3. The CDR3 spells CASGGSIPGDGYTF. CDR3 DNA sequence: TGTGCCAGCGGGGGGAGTATCCCTGGGGATGGCTACACCTTC.

The V call is TRBV7-2, the J call TRBJ2-1; 11 bases line up with TRBD2. V trimming: 1 base; J trimming: 6 bases; junction bases outside the gene matches: 5. The CDR3 has 16 residues. CDR1 and CDR2 from the germline V gene are SGHTA and FQGNSA. The CDR3 region has the DNA TGTGCCAGCAGCTTAGTACTAGCGGGAGCCTTCAATGAGCAGTTCTTC. This codes for CASSLVLAGAFNEQFF. The variable domain in full, completed from reference TRBV7-2 and TRBJ2-1, reads GAGVSQSPSNKVTEKGKDVELRCDPISGHTALYWYRQSLGQGLEFLIYFQGNSAPDKSGLPSDRFSAERTGGSVSTLTIQRTQQEDSAVYLCASSLVLAGAFNEQFFGPGTRLTVL.

This chain connects TRBV19 to TRBJ2-7, with 11 bases matching TRBD2. CDR3 length: 15 amino acids. V trimming: 3 bases; J trimming: 4 bases; junction bases outside the gene matches: 5. From germline, CDR1 is LNHDA and CDR2 SQIVND (reference sequence). The CDR3 nucleotides are TGTGCCAGTAGTATTACGGCTAGCGGGAGGTACGAGCAGTACTTC. As protein: CASSITASGRYEQYF.

V gene TRBV6-2 or TRBV6-3 combines with J gene TRBJ2-2, with D possibly matching TRBD1 (5 bases). V dropped 4 bases and J dropped 1 base, with 13 bases sitting between them. CDR1 MNHEY and CDR2 SVGEGT come from the germline V gene. The CDR3 spans 16 residues. For the CDR3, the DNA is TGTGCCAGCAGTTTAGACAGTGTGGGGAACACCGGGGAGCTGTTTTTT. Protein sequence: CASSLDSVGNTGELFF.

This clonotype was seen repeatedly, ten times or more. The chain combines TRBV7-6 with TRBJ2-5; D is uncertain. Trimming pared 3 bases from V and 2 bases from J, leaving 13 bases between. Germline V lookup: CDR1 SGHVS, CDR2 FNYEAQ. This CDR3 has 15 residues. As DNA, the CDR3 is TGTGCCAGCAGCTTGAAACCGCCACCGCAAGAGACCCAGTACTTC. The encoded protein is CASSLKPPPQETQYF. Full variable domain (outside the CDR3, taken from reference TRBV7-6 and TRBJ2-5): GAGVSQSPRYKVTKRGQDVALRCDPISGHVSLYWYRQALGQGPEFLTYFNYEAQQDKSGLPNDRFSAERPEGSISTLTIQRTEQRDSAMYRCASSLKPPPQETQYFGPGTRLLVL.

The chain carries TRBV7-8 and TRBJ2-1; D is unresolved. CDR3 length: 14 amino acids. V was shortened by 5 bases and J by 9 bases, with 17 bases between the two germline ends. CDR1 SGHVS and CDR2 FQNEAQ come from the germline V gene. For the CDR3, the DNA is TGTGCCAGCAGCCCAAGCAGGATGTTGGGTGAGCAGTTCTTC. Protein sequence: CASSPSRMLGEQFF.

The rearrangement joins TRBV6-5 to TRBJ2-1; 7 nucleotides match TRBD2. Germline V gene data show CDR1 as MNHEY and CDR2 as SVGAGI. Trimming cost V 7 bases and J 7 bases; bases outside gene matches: 13. The CDR3 has 15 amino acids. DNA for the CDR3: TGTGCCAGCAAGGGACTGGGGGGGAATGGGAATGAGCAGTTCTTC. Its translation: CASKGLGGNGNEQFF.

This clonotype was observed a few times. The chain employs TRBV9 and TRBJ2-7; 8 bases are a match to TRBD1. J lost 6 bases, V lost 4 bases, and 9 bases had no gene match. The CDR3 is made up of 14 amino acids. Germline V gene data show CDR1 as SGDLS and CDR2 as YYNGEE. CDR3 nucleotide sequence: TGTGCCAGCAGCTTTGGACAGGGCCGCCCCGAGCAGTACTTC. The encoded protein is CASSFGQGRPEQYF.

This clonotype showed up just a few times. V gene TRBV4-1 combines with J gene TRBJ2-7; 9 positions agree with TRBD2. The germline V gene has CDR1 MGHRA and CDR2 YSYEKL. V lost 2 bases to trimming and J lost 2 bases; unmatched junction nucleotides: 4. The CDR3 covers 15 residues. CDR3 sequence: CASSQSSGAPYEQYF. The DNA for the CDR3 is TGCGCCAGCAGCCAATCTAGCGGGGCACCCTACGAGCAGTACTTC.

The rearrangement joins TRBV7-6 to TRBJ2-7; 10 bases fit TRBD1. In germline, CDR1 is SGHVS, CDR2 FNYEAQ. The V segment lost 8 bases and the J segment 4 bases; nucleotides outside the gene matches: 2. The CDR3 sequence is 12 residues long. DNA of the CDR3: TGTGCCAGCGTGGGACAGGGGTACGAGCAGTACTTC. This gives the protein CASVGQGYEQYF.